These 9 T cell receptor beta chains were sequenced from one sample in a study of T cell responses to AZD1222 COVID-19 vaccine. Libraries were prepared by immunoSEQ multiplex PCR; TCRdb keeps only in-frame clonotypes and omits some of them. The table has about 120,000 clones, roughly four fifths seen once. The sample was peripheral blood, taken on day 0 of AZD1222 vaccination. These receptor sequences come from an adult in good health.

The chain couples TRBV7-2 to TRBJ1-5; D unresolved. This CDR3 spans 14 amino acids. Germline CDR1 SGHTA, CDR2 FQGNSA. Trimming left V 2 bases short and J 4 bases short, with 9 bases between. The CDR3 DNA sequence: TGTGCCAGCAGCTTATCACGGATGAATCAGCCCCAGCATTTT. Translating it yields CASSLSRMNQPQHF.

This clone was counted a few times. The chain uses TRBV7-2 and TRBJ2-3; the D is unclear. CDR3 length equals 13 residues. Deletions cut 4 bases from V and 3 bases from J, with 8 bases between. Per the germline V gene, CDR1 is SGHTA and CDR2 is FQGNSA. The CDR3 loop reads CASSSGPTDTQYF. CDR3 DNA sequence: TGTGCCAGCAGCTCGGGCCCAACAGATACGCAGTATTTT.

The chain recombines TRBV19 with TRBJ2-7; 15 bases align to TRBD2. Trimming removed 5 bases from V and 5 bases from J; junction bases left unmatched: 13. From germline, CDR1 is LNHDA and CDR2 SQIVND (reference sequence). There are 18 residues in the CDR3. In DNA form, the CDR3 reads TGTGCCAGTAGTGGAGAGGGACTAGCGGGAGGTGGTTCGGACGAGCAGTACTTC. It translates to CASSGEGLAGGGSDEQYF.

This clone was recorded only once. The CDR3 DNA sequence: TGTGCCAGCAGTCCGGCGGGGGGGCGCGGCTATGGCTACACCTTC. This codes for CASSPAGGRGYGYTF. The chain links TRBV28 to TRBJ1-2; D might be TRBD1 (6 bases). Germline assignment: CDR1 MDHEN and CDR2 SYDVKM. The CDR3 totals 15 residues. The V end lost 5 bases, the J end lost 4 bases, and 17 bases lay between the germline ends.

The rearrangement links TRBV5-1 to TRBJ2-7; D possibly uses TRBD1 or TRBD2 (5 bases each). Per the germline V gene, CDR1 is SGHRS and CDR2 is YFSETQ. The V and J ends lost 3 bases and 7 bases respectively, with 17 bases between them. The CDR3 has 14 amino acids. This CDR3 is CASSSRDGLREQYF. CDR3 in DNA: TGCGCCAGCAGCTCCCGGGACGGGTTGAGAGAGCAGTACTTC.

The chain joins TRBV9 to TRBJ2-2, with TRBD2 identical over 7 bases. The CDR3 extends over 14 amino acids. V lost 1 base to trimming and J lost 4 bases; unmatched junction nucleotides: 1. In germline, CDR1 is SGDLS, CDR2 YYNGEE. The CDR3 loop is CASSVLAGTGELFF. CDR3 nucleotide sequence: TGTGCCAGCAGCGTATTAGCGGGCACCGGGGAGCTGTTTTTT. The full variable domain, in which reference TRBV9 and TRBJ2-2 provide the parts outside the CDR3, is DSGVTQTPKHLITATGQRVTLRCSPRSGDLSVYWYQQSLDQGLQFLIQYYNGEERAKGNILERFSAQQFPDLHSELNLSSLELGDSALYFCASSVLAGTGELFFGEGSRLTVL.

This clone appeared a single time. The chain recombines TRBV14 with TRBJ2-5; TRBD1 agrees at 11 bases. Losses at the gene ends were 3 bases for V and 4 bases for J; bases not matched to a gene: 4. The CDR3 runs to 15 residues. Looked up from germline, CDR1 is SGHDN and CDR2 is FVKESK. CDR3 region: CASSQRTGGLETQYF. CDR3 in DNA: TGTGCCAGCAGCCAGCGGACAGGGGGCCTAGAGACCCAGTACTTC. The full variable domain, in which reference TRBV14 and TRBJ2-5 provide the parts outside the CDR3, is EAGVTQFPSHSVIEKGQTVTLRCDPISGHDNLYWYRRVMGKEIKFLLHFVKESKQDESGMPNNRFLAERTGGTYSTLKVQPAELEDSGVYFCASSQRTGGLETQYFGPGTRLLVL.

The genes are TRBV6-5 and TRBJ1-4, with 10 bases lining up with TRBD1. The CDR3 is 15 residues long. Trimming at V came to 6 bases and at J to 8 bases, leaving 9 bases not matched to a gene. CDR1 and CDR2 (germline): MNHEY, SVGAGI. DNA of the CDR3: TGTGCCAGCAGCCCCGACAGGGGGCTTAACGAAAAACTGTTTTTT. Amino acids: CASSPDRGLNEKLFF.

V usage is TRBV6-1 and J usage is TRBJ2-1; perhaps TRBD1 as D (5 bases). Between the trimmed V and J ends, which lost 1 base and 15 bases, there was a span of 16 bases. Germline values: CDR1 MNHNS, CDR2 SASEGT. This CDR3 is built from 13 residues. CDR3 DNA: TGTGCCAGCAGTGAAGGCATAAAAGGGGTGGGGTTCTTC. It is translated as CASSEGIKGVGFF.